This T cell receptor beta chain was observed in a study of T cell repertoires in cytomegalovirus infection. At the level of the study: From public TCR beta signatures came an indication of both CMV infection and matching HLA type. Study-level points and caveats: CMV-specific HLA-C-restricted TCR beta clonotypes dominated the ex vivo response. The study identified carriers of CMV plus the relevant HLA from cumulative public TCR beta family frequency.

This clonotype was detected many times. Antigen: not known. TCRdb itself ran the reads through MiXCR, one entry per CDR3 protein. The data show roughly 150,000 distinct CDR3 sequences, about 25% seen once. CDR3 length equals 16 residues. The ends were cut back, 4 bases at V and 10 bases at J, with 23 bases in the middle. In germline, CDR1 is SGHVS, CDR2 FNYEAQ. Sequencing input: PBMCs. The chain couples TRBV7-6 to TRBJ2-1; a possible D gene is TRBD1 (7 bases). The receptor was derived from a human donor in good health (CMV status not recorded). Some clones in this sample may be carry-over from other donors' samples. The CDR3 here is CASSWRQGGSRGEQFF. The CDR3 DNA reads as TGTGCCAGCAGCTGGAGACAGGGAGGATCGAGAGGGGAGCAGTTCTTC.